Each of the 8 T cell receptor beta chains below was sequenced from the same sample in a study of blood T cell repertoires in COVID-19 (dated by TCRdb to about 2020). Preparation of the library involved the immunoSEQ multiplex PCR assay. This is the immuneACCESS table as TCRdb keeps it, with only in-frame sequences that have V and J called. A part of the clones is gone; compared with another copy, unresolved V genes explain less than half, and the rest is unexplained. The sample table contains around 100,000 clones; only one count was recorded for roughly 80% of them. The ten most abundant clones make up approximately 30% of the sample. The sequencing sample was made of peripheral blood. These receptor sequences come from a man aged 65 to 85 with active or convalescent COVID-19.

The chain employs TRBV3-1 (or the pseudogene TRBV3-2) and TRBJ2-5, with 10 bases fitting TRBD1. CDR3 size: 18 residues. Germline CDR1 and CDR2: LGHDT and YNNKEL (reference sequence). V trimming: 3 bases; J trimming: 9 bases; junction bases outside the gene matches: 19. Here the CDR3 DNA reads TGTGCCAGCAGCCAGATGAAAACCGGGACAGGGGTAGGGGAGGCCCAGTACTTC. Its protein product is CASSQMKTGTGVGEAQYF.

The genes are TRBV30 and TRBJ2-4; D is possibly TRBD1 (5 bases). The CDR3 runs to 13 residues. V dropped 8 bases and J dropped 2 bases, with 13 bases sitting between them. CDR1 and CDR2 (germline): GTSNPN, SVGIG (reference sequence). This CDR3 is CALSQEPKNIQYF. The CDR3 bases are TGTGCCCTCTCACAGGAGCCCAAAAACATTCAGTACTTC. Full variable domain (outside the CDR3, taken from reference TRBV30 and TRBJ2-4): SQTIHQWPATLVQPVGSPLSLECTVEGTSNPNLYWYRQAAGRGLQLLFYSVGIGQISSEVPQNLSASRPQDRQFILSSKKLLLSDSGFYLCALSQEPKNIQYFGAGTRLSVL.

The rearrangement joins TRBV9 to TRBJ2-2, with 7 bases that match TRBD2. Germline lookup yields CDR1 SGDLS and CDR2 YYNGEE. This CDR3 spans 16 amino acids. With 3 bases clipped from V and 5 bases from J, the junction kept 10 bases outside the gene matches. Here the CDR3 reads CASSAGLGRGTGELFF. CDR3 DNA sequence: TGTGCCAGCAGCGCCGGACTAGGGCGGGGTACCGGGGAGCTGTTTTTT.

The chain carries TRBV7-2 and TRBJ2-1; 7 nucleotides agree with TRBD1. Germline V gives CDR1 SGHTA, CDR2 FQGNSA. The CDR3 covers 15 residues. V shed 5 bases, J shed 1 base, and the junction held 5 bases outside the gene matches. CDR3 coding DNA: TGTGCCAGCAGCCCTCGACAGGGTTCCTACAATGAGCAGTTCTTC. Its protein is CASSPRQGSYNEQFF.

The table lists this clone with a count of one. The chain combines TRBV7-9 with TRBJ2-1, with TRBD2 as a possible D gene (7 bases). V was pared by 5 bases and J by 2 bases, with 19 bases between. CDR3 length: 17 residues. The V gene's germline CDR1 is SEHNR and CDR2 FQNEAQ (reference sequence). The CDR3 protein is CASSPKGGRAPYNEQFF. In nucleotides, the CDR3 is TGTGCCAGCAGCCCGAAGGGGGGGAGGGCCCCCTACAATGAGCAGTTCTTC.

V and J are TRBV5-4 and TRBJ1-5, with 8 nucleotides matching TRBD1. Germline CDR1 and CDR2: SGHNT and YYREEE (reference sequence). CDR3 length: 15 residues. V lost 5 bases, J lost 6 bases, and 10 bases stayed unmatched. The chain's CDR3 is CASSPDRGRGQPQHF. The CDR3 nucleotides read TGTGCCAGCAGTCCTGACAGGGGCCGGGGTCAGCCCCAGCATTTT.

This chain uses TRBV6-2 or TRBV6-3 with TRBJ1-2; 10 nucleotides align to TRBD1. Trimming at V came to 2 bases and at J to 2 bases, leaving 14 bases not matched to a gene. The germline V gene has CDR1 MNHEY and CDR2 SVGEGT. The CDR3 contains 19 residues. For the CDR3, the DNA is TGTGCCAGCAGTTACGATCCGGGACAGGGGACTCTAATCAACTATGGCTACACCTTC. This gives the protein CASSYDPGQGTLINYGYTF.

V is TRBV3-1 (or the pseudogene TRBV3-2) and J is TRBJ1-2; a weak D match, TRBD1 (5 bases). The V gene lost 1 base and the J gene lost 4 bases, with 7 bases spanning the gap. Looked up from germline, CDR1 is LGHDT and CDR2 is YNNKEL (reference sequence). This CDR3 spans 13 amino acids. Here the CDR3 DNA reads TGTGCCAGCAGCCAAGGGACAATCTATGGCTACACCTTC. It translates to CASSQGTIYGYTF.